This TCR beta chain was recovered during a study of molecular identifiers for immune sequencing clone quantification. Study conclusions and caveats: Jurkat TCR RNA that was spiked in from one cell was reportedly detectable among one million naive cells.

In TCRdb, the PCR reads were re-called with MiXCR into one record per CDR3 protein. The data hold 600,000 to 650,000 distinct CDR3 sequences, with approximately 20% observed a single time. Germline-derived CDR1 and CDR2 are MNHEY and SVGAGI. The V end was cut by 10 bases, the J end by 2 bases, with 12 bases between. The CDR3 is 12 amino acids. Ten or more counts support this clonotype. Its antigen is still unknown. This chain uses TRBV6-5 with TRBJ2-7, with D possibly being TRBD1 (5 bases). Sequences were obtained from naive CD8+ T cells from blood, with Jurkat cell RNA spiked in. This sample's subset: FACS-sorted CD8+CD4-CCR7+CD45RA+ naive T cells. The receptor was derived from a human donor in good health. Some libraries in this study had Jurkat cell RNA spiked in. The CDR3 spells CATKGRTYEQYF. As DNA, the CDR3 is TGTGCCACCAAGGGGCGGACCTACGAGCAGTACTTC.